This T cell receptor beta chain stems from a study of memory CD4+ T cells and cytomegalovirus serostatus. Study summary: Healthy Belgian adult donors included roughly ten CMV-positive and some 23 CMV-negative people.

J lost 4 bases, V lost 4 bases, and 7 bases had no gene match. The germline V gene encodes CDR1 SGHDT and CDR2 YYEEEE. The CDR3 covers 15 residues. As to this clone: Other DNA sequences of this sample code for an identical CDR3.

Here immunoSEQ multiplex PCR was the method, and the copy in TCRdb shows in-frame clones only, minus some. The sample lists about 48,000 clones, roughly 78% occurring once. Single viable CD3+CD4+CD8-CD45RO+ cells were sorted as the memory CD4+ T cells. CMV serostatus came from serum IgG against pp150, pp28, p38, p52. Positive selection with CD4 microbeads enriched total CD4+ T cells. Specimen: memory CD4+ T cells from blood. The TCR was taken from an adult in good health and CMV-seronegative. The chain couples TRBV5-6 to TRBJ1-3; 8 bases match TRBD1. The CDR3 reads CASSLTRTGGNTIYF. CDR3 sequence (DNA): TGTGCCAGCAGCCTCACGAGGACAGGGGGAAACACCATATATTTT.